This T cell receptor (beta chain) was captured by sequencing in a study of T cells after yellow fever vaccination. TCRdb processed the 5' RACE reads anew with MiXCR; each CDR3 protein has one entry. This sample has about 340,000 distinct CDR3 sequences, with 9.5% to 15% found just once. The CDR3 runs 16 residues. In germline, CDR1 is SGHTA, CDR2 FQGTGA. V lost 4 bases to trimming and J lost 4 bases; unmatched junction nucleotides: 10. The sequencing used CD4+ T cells sorted from PBMCs, collected 15 days after the yellow fever booster vaccination. The chain couples TRBV7-3 to TRBJ2-5; TRBD1 agrees at 9 bases. This clonotype originated in a man in his late teens or twenties who received the YFV17D yellow fever vaccine. This CDR3 is CASSSSGQGYGETQYF. In nucleotides, the CDR3 is TGTGCCAGCAGCTCCTCGGGACAGGGTTATGGAGAGACCCAGTACTTC.